These T cell receptor beta chains were read from a single sample in a study of T cell repertoires in cytomegalovirus infection. TCRdb re-analysed the reads in MiXCR, keeping a single row per CDR3 protein. This table holds about 130,000 distinct CDR3 sequences, approximately 24% found once. For these TCRs, the target antigens are not known. The sequencing input was PBMCs, sequenced either directly or after in vitro stimulation (not recorded which). The receptors originated from a human donor in good health (CMV status not recorded). Some clones in this sample may be carry-over from other donors' samples. The CDR3 runs from the conserved cysteine through the conserved F or W. A D gene is named only where the DNA matches it firmly. Clone size is stated in some rows and not others, as once, few, many or a class when expanded.

>TRBD1|14|few|TRBV4-1|TRBJ1-4
TGCGCCAGCAGCAGGACAGGTACCAATGAAAAACTGTTTTTT
CASSRTGTNEKLFF
>NA|13|few|TRBV7-6|TRBJ2-7
TGTGCCAGCAGCTTAGGTTCCAGGTACGAGCAGTACTTC
CASSLGSRYEQYF
>TRBD1|17|NA|TRBV19|TRBJ1-2
TGTGCCAGTAGTATGCGACGAGCGGACAGGAGGGACTATGGCTACACCTTC
CASSMRRADRRDYGYTF
>NA|13|many|TRBV7-2|TRBJ1-1
TGTGCCAGCAGTCGAGTGGAATCCGCTGAAGCTTTCTTT
CASSRVESAEAFF
>NA|14|once|TRBV6-2/TRBV6-3|TRBJ2-7
TGTGCCAGCACCTCAATCCGGGACCTCCTTGAGCAGTACTTC
CASTSIRDLLEQYF
>NA|13|few|TRBV7-9|TRBJ2-1
TGTGCCAGCAGCGGACGACTTGAAAATGAGCAGTTCTTC
CASSGRLENEQFF
>TRBD2|13|NA|TRBV29-1|TRBJ2-1
TGCAGCGTCAGCGGGAGGACGGGGAATGAGCAGTTCTTC
CSVSGRTGNEQFF
>TRBD1|17|few|TRBV14|TRBJ1-4
TGTGCCAGCAGCCAAGCAGGGGGCTCTTTCAAGAGTGAAAAACTGTTTTTT
CASSQAGGSFKSEKLFF
>NA|15|NA|TRBV27|TRBJ2-6
TGTGCCAGCACGGTTCTTCCTCCTGGGGCCAACGTCCTGACTTTC
CASTVLPPGANVLTF
>NA|13|NA|TRBV28|TRBJ2-7
TGTGCCAGCCTGCAGGCCACCACCTACGAGCAGTACTTC
CASLQATTYEQYF
>NA|12|once|TRBV12-3/TRBV12-4|TRBJ1-6
TGTGCCAGCAGTTCCCGGGGCCAACCCCTCCACTTT
CASSSRGQPLHF
>NA|15|NA|TRBV12-3/TRBV12-4|TRBJ1-1
TGTGCCAGCAGTTTACTGGGTAGGGCGAACACTGAAGCTTTCTTT
CASSLLGRANTEAFF
>NA|13|few|TRBV14|TRBJ2-3
TGTGCCAGCAGCCACGGGGACGGCCTACCCCAGTATTTT
CASSHGDGLPQYF
>TRBD1|16|few|TRBV6-5|TRBJ1-3
TGTGCCAGCAGGTCAGGGGGCGCGAGCTCTGGAAACACCATATATTTT
CASRSGGASSGNTIYF
>NA|17|once|TRBV6-2/TRBV6-3|TRBJ2-2
TGTGCCAGCAGTTACCCGAGTGTAGGCCAGAACACCGGGGAGCTGTTTTTT
CASSYPSVGQNTGELFF
>NA|11|NA|TRBV28|TRBJ1-1
TGTGCCAACAATTTATTCGCTGAAGCTTTCTTT
CANNLFAEAFF
>TRBD2|17|NA|TRBV29-1|TRBJ2-5
TGCAGCGTTGAAGATATTTTCGGCAGCGGGGGAAAAGAGACCCAGTACTTC
CSVEDIFGSGGKETQYF
>TRBD2|16|few|TRBV7-2|TRBJ2-2
TGTGCCAGCAGCGGAACACTAGCGGGAGGAACCGGGGAGCTGTTTTTT
CASSGTLAGGTGELFF
>TRBD2|18|many|TRBV7-9|TRBJ2-1
TGTGCCAGCAGCCCCCAAATCGGGGTGGGAGGGCCGAGGAATGAGCAGTTCTTC
CASSPQIGVGGPRNEQFF
>NA|14|NA|TRBV11-1|TRBJ2-7
TGTGCCAGCAGCTTACCAGGAATCTCCTACGAGCAGTACTTC
CASSLPGISYEQYF
>NA|12|few|TRBV6-2/TRBV6-3|TRBJ2-2
TGTGCCAGCGACAGAAACACCGGGGAGCTGTTTTTT
CASDRNTGELFF
>NA|13|few|TRBV15|TRBJ2-2
TGTGCCACGACAGTGGGGAACACCGGGGAGCTGTTTTTT
CATTVGNTGELFF